The 8 T cell receptor beta chains below all came from one sample that was sequenced in a study of T cells of healthy individuals (dated 2018 in TCRdb). Library creation used 5' RACE. TCRdb names Illumina MiSeq as the instrument used. TCRdb reworked the public reads: Q25 trimming with fastp, MiXCR clone assembly, productive beta chains retained. One record per CDR3 amino acid sequence lists the most common genes and DNA. The sample table shows 55,000 to 65,000 distinct CDR3 sequences, and around 15% are seen once. The top ten constitute roughly 4.7% of the sample. All receptors come from a human donor in good health.

This clonotype showed up many times. The chain has TRBV25-1 and TRBJ1-1; 9 positions match TRBD1. Germline values: CDR1 MGHDK, CDR2 SYGVNS. V trimming: 4 bases; J trimming: 7 bases; junction bases outside the gene matches: 4. This CDR3 spans 13 amino acids. CDR3 DNA sequence: TGTGCCAGCAGTGGACAGGGGGGGATTGAAGCTTTCTTT. Protein: CASSGQGGIEAFF.

The sample holds a few counts of this clonotype. The chain couples TRBV5-1 to TRBJ1-2; D is ambiguous. Trimming removed 2 bases from V and 8 bases from J, with 10 bases in between. CDR3 length: 12 amino acids. Germline V gene lookup returns CDR1 SGHRS and CDR2 YFSETQ. The CDR3 DNA reads as TGCGCCAGCAGCTTAGGAGGAGAGGGCTACACCTTC. Residues: CASSLGGEGYTF.

The table lists this clonotype with many counts. In DNA form, the CDR3 reads TGTGCCAGCAGCTCGGGGCCAACAGGCTACACCTTC. As protein: CASSSGPTGYTF. The chain recombines TRBV5-6 with TRBJ1-2, with D maybe TRBD1 (5 bases). V dropped 3 bases and J dropped 8 bases, with 11 bases sitting between them. Germline CDR1 and CDR2: SGHDT and YYEEEE. The CDR3 is made up of 12 amino acids.

This chain connects TRBV18 to TRBJ2-3; maybe TRBD1 (6 bases). The germline gives CDR1 KGHSH, CDR2 LQKENI. V was cut by 0 bases and J by 5 bases, with 15 bases left in between. CDR3 length equals 16 residues. Here the CDR3 reads CASSPPEQGQRDTQYF. The CDR3, as DNA: TGTGCCAGCTCACCACCGGAACAGGGTCAGAGAGATACGCAGTATTTT. The whole variable domain, remainder taken from reference TRBV18 and TRBJ2-3, is NAGVMQNPRHLVRRRGQEARLRCSPMKGHSHVYWYRQLPEEGLKFMVYLQKENIIDESGMPKERFSAEFPKEGPSILRIQQVVRGDSAAYFCASSPPEQGQRDTQYFGPGTRLTVL.

This clonotype was found a few times. The V and J genes are TRBV19 and TRBJ2-2, with 8 bases aligning to TRBD2. The V gene's germline CDR1 is LNHDA and CDR2 SQIVND (reference sequence). This CDR3 spans 16 amino acids. J gave up 5 bases and V 2 bases, and 7 bases lay outside the gene matches. Written as DNA, the CDR3 is TGTGCCAGTAGTATATTCCGTAGCGGGAAGACCGGGGAGCTGTTTTTT. It encodes CASSIFRSGKTGELFF.

This clonotype was recorded a few times. The V call is TRBV12-3 or TRBV12-4, the J call TRBJ2-3; D not certain. Trimming shortened V by 0 bases and J by 6 bases, and 10 bases separated the two germline ends. CDR3 length: 14 residues. CDR3 bases: TGTGCCAGCAGTTTAGCGAAGGCCGCTGATACGCAGTATTTT. It is translated as CASSLAKAADTQYF.

At least ten counts were recorded for this clonotype. The chain links TRBV4-2 to TRBJ2-1, with TRBD2 identical over 12 bases. CDR1 is LGHNA, CDR2 YNFKEQ, per germline. V was pared by 2 bases and J by 7 bases, with 6 bases of the junction left unmatched. The CDR3 has 16 residues. The CDR3 sequence: CASSQPLAGGINEQFF. The DNA of the CDR3 is TGTGCCAGCAGCCAACCTCTAGCGGGAGGGATAAATGAGCAGTTCTTC.

This clonotype was counted at least ten times. This rearrangement joins TRBV28 to TRBJ2-7; 9 nucleotides agree with TRBD2. Germline loops: CDR1 MDHEN, CDR2 SYDVKM. Trimming at V came to 6 bases and at J to 0 bases, leaving 12 bases not matched to a gene. This CDR3 has 17 residues. CDR3 amino acids: CASSSISGGLSSYEQYF. The CDR3 bases are TGTGCCAGCAGCTCCATAAGCGGGGGGCTGAGCTCCTACGAGCAGTACTTC.